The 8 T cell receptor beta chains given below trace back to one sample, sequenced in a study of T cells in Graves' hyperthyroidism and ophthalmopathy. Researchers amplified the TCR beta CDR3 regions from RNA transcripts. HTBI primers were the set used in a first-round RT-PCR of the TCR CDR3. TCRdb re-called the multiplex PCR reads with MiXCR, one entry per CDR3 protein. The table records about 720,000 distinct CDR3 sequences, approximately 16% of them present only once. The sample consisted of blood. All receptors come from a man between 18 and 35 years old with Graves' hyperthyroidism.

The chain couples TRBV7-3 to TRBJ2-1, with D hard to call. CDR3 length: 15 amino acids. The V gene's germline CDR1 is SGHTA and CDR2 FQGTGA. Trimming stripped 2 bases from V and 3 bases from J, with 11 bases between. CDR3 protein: CASSLGWSDYNEQFF. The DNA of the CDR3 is TGTGCCAGCAGCTTAGGGTGGAGTGACTACAATGAGCAGTTCTTC.

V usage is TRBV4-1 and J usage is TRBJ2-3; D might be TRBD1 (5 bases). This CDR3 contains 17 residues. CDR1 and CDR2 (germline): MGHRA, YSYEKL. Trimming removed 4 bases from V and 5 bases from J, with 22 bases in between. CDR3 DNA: TGCGCCAGCAGCCTCGATAGCCCAGGTAGGGGCCAAGATACGCAGTATTTT. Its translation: CASSLDSPGRGQDTQYF.

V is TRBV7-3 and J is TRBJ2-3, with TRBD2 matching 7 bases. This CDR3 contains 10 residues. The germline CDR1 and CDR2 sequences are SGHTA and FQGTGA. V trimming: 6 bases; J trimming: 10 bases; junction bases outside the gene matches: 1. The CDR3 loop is CASRAGAQYF. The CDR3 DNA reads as TGTGCCAGCAGGGCGGGGGCGCAGTATTTT.

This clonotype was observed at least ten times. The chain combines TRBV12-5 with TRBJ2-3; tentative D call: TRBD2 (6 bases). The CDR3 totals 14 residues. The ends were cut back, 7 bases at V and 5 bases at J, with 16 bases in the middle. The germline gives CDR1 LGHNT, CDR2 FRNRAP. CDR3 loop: CASEPSVGVDTQYF. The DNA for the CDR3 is TGTGCTAGTGAACCTAGCGTAGGGGTAGATACGCAGTATTTT.

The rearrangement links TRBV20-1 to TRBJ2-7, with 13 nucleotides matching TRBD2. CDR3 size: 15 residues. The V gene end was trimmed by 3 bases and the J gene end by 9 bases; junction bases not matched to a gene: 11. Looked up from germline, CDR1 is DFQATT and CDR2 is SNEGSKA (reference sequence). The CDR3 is CSASRGTSGTSGQYF. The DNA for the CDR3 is TGCAGTGCTAGTCGCGGGACTAGCGGGACCAGCGGGCAGTACTTC.

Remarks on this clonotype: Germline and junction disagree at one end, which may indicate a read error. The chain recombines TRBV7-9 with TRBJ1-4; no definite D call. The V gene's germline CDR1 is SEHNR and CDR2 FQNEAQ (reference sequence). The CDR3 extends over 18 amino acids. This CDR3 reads CASSYNSWRQPTNEKMFF. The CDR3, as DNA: TGTGCCAGCAGCTATAATTCCTGGCGGCAGCCAACTAATGAAAAAATGTTTTTT. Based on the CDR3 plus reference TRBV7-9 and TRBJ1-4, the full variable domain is DTGVSQNPRHKITKRGQNVTFRCDPISEHNRLYWYRQTLGQGPEFLTYFQNEAQLEKSRLLSDRFSAERPKGSFSTLEIQRTEQGDSAMYLCASSYNSWRQPTNEKMFFGSGTQLSVL.

The CDR3 loop is CASSPRDRLGTTQETQYF. For the CDR3, the DNA is TGTGCCAGCAGCCCGCGCGACCGACTCGGGACTACACAAGAGACCCAGTACTTC. The chain has TRBV7-9 and TRBJ2-5; 7 bases are a match to TRBD2. Per germline, CDR1 SEHNR and CDR2 FQNEAQ (reference sequence). The J segment lost 2 bases and the V segment lost 5 bases, leaving 17 bases of the junction unmatched. CDR3 size: 18 residues. Using reference TRBV7-9 and TRBJ2-5 for the parts outside the CDR3, the full variable domain is DTGVSQNPRHKITKRGQNVTFRCDPISEHNRLYWYRQTLGQGPEFLTYFQNEAQLEKSRLLSDRFSAERPKGSFSTLEIQRTEQGDSAMYLCASSPRDRLGTTQETQYFGPGTRLLVL.

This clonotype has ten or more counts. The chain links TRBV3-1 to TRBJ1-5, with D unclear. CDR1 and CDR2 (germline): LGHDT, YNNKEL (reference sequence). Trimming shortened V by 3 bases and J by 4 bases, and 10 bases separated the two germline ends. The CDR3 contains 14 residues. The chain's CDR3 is CASSQASMNQPQHF. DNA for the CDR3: TGTGCCAGCAGCCAGGCCTCCATGAATCAGCCCCAGCATTTT.